This paragraph covers one T cell receptor beta chain sequence. This entry comes from a study of blood T cell repertoires in COVID-19. Study summary: Samples taken during acute and convalescent COVID-19 were collected in the United States, Italy and Spain. From T cells, B-cell-depleted T cells, or PBMCs came the material, which was cDNA or gDNA.

As handled by the study authors: Amplified reference gene primers provided the basis for estimating nucleated cell counts. TCRdb keeps only in-frame clones here, not all; method: immunoSEQ multiplex PCR. V, J and clone size derive from that table, while D and trimming were established from the DNA sequence. The sample gives 150,000 to 200,000 clones, roughly four fifths of which show up once; 9.5% to 11% is in the top ten. The source of this sequence is a man aged 55 to 69 with active or convalescent COVID-19. The sample consisted of peripheral blood.

As DNA, the CDR3 is TGTGCCACCGCCCGGGAGGGGAATCAGCCCCAGCATTTT. Its protein is CATAREGNQPQHF. This rearrangement joins TRBV6-5 to TRBJ1-5; D is possibly TRBD1 (5 bases). The CDR3 loop spans 13 amino acids. The V end lost 10 bases, the J end lost 4 bases, and 14 bases lay between the germline ends. Germline CDR1 and CDR2: MNHEY and SVGAGI.